Described below is a single T cell receptor beta chain sequence and its context. Germline CDR1 reads LGHNT; CDR2 reads FRNRAP. Between the trimmed V and J ends, which lost 6 bases and 4 bases, there was a span of 13 bases. CDR3 length: 13 residues. The data were taken from a study of technical replicates of blood from a few donors. The protocol was immunoSEQ multiplex PCR, while the TCRdb copy is restricted to in-frame clones and leaves out a portion. This sample has 74,000 or so clones, with under 95% found just once. Sequencing used T cells isolated from PBMCs. J is TRBJ2-7 and V is TRBV12-5; D perhaps matches TRBD2 (6 bases). The sequence was collected from a human donor in good health. The CDR3 region has the DNA TGTGCTAGTGGGGAGGGAACTATTTACGAGCAGTACTTC. Residues: CASGEGTIYEQYF.